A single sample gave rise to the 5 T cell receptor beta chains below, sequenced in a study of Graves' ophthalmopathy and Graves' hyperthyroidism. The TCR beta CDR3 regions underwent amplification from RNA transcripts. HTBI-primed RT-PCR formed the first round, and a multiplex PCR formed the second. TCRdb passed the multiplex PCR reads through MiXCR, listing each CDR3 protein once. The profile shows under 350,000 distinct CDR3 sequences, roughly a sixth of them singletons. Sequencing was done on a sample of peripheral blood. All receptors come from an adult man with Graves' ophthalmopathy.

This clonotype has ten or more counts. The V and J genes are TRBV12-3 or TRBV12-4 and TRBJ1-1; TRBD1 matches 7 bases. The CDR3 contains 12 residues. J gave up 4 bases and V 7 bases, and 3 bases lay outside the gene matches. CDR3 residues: CASTEGATEAFF. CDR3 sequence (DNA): TGTGCCAGCACAGAGGGGGCCACTGAAGCTTTCTTT.

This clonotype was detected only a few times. This chain's CDR3 is CASRSGGVSSYEQYF. For the CDR3, the DNA is TGTGCCAGCAGGTCTGGCGGGGTGAGCTCCTACGAGCAGTACTTC. The rearrangement links TRBV6-2 or TRBV6-3 to TRBJ2-7, with D possibly being TRBD2 (6 bases). CDR1 and CDR2 from the germline V gene are MNHEY and SVGEGT. The ends were cut back, 6 bases at V and 0 bases at J, with 15 bases in the middle. This CDR3 comprises 15 residues.

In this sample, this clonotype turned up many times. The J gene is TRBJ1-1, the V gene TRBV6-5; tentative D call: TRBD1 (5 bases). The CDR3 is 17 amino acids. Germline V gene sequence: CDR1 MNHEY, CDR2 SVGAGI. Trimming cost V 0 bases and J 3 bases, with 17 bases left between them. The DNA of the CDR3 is TGTGCCAGCAGTTACTCGATGTTACTACAGGCGTACACTGAAGCTTTCTTT. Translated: CASSYSMLLQAYTEAFF.

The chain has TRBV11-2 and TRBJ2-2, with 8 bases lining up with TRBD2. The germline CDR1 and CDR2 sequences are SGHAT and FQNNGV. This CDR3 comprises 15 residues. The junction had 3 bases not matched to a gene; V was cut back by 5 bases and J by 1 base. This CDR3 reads CASSPTSGNTGELFF. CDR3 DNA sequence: TGTGCCAGCAGCCCCACTAGCGGGAACACCGGGGAGCTGTTTTTT.

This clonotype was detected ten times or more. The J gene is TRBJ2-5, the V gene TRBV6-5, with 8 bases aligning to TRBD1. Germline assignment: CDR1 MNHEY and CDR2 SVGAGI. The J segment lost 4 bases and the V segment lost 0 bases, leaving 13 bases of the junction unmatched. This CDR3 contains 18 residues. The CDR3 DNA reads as TGTGCCAGCAGTTACTCATTAGGAGCAGGGGGCGCAGGAGAGACCCAGTACTTC. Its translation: CASSYSLGAGGAGETQYF.